A single sample gave rise to the 16 T cell receptor beta chains below, sequenced in a study of T cell repertoires in cytomegalovirus infection. Each CDR3 protein gets one entry after TCRdb re-called the reads with MiXCR. This repertoire shows 180,000 or so distinct CDR3 sequences, roughly 15% found once; its top ten account for approximately 26%. The sequencing sample was made of CD8+ T cells from PBMCs. These receptors originate from a human donor in good health (CMV status not recorded). Some clones in this sample may be carry-over from other donors' samples.

The V and J genes are TRBV6-2 or TRBV6-3 and TRBJ1-5, with TRBD1 matching 8 bases. Germline CDR1 and CDR2: MNHEY and SVGEGT. The CDR3 runs 13 residues. Trimming at V came to 6 bases and at J to 9 bases, leaving 7 bases not matched to a gene. The DNA for the CDR3 is TGTGCCAGCAGCCCAGGGGGCACCCGGCCCCAGCATTTT. Translated: CASSPGGTRPQHF.

This chain connects TRBV6-5 to TRBJ2-5; D tentatively fits TRBD1 or TRBD2 (5 bases each). The CDR3 length is 14 residues. Germline CDR1 MNHEY, CDR2 SVGAGI. Trimming shortened V by 0 bases and J by 5 bases, and 10 bases separated the two germline ends. The CDR3 region has the DNA TGTGCCAGCAGTTACTCGAGGGGTTCTGAGACCCAGTACTTC. It specifies CASSYSRGSETQYF.

This clonotype came up a few times. The chain links TRBV4-1 to TRBJ1-5; D gene unclear. CDR1 MGHRA and CDR2 YSYEKL come from the germline V gene. The CDR3 runs 16 residues. Between the trimmed V and J ends, which lost 0 bases and 3 bases, there was a span of 12 bases. The CDR3 DNA is TGCGCCAGCAGCCAAGATCCCGGTTCATACAATCAGCCCCAGCATTTT. It encodes CASSQDPGSYNQPQHF.

This chain connects TRBV12-3 or TRBV12-4 to TRBJ1-6; 7 nucleotides match TRBD1. The CDR3 is 14 residues long. Losses at the gene ends were 6 bases for V and 13 bases for J; bases not matched to a gene: 12. CDR3 amino acids: CASRQGSGLLPLHF. For the CDR3, the DNA is TGTGCCAGCAGACAGGGGAGTGGGCTACTCCCCCTCCACTTT.

Only a few counts were recorded for this clonotype. The V and J genes are TRBV2 and TRBJ2-7; D might be TRBD2 (6 bases). The CDR3 is made up of 15 amino acids. The germline CDR1 and CDR2 sequences are SNHLY and FYNNEI. Trimming removed 3 bases from V and 5 bases from J, with 17 bases in between. CDR3 in DNA: TGTGCCAGCAGTGAGTCCCGGGGACTCTTCGACGAGCAGTACTTC. Encoded protein: CASSESRGLFDEQYF. The full variable domain, completed using reference TRBV2 and TRBJ2-7, is EPEVTQTPSHQVTQMGQEVILRCVPISNHLYFYWYRQILGQKVEFLVSFYNNEISEKSEIFDDQFSVERPDGSNFTLKIRSTKLEDSAMYFCASSESRGLFDEQYFGPGTRLTVT.

This clonotype was recorded only once. The genes are TRBV10-3 and TRBJ2-3, with D perhaps matching TRBD1 (6 bases). The CDR3 is 14 residues long. Germline values: CDR1 ENHRY, CDR2 SYGVKD. V gave up 5 bases and J gave up 0 bases, with 9 bases separating them. CDR3 coding DNA: TGTGCCATCAGTTGGACAGCTAGCACAGATACGCAGTATTTT. It translates to CAISWTASTDTQYF.

The chain uses TRBV19 and TRBJ1-1; D might be TRBD1 (6 bases). Germline V gene lookup returns CDR1 LNHDA and CDR2 SQIVND (reference sequence). CDR3 length equals 15 residues. The germline V and J ends were trimmed by 2 bases and 4 bases, with 14 bases remaining between them. CDR3 sequence: CASSILQGGSTEAFF. In DNA form, the CDR3 reads TGTGCCAGTAGTATACTACAGGGAGGGAGCACTGAAGCTTTCTTT. Variable domain in full (rest from reference TRBV19 and TRBJ1-1): DGGITQSPKYLFRKEGQNVTLSCEQNLNHDAMYWYRQDPGQGLRLIYYSQIVNDFQKGDIAEGYSVSREKKESFPLTVTSAQKNPTAFYLCASSILQGGSTEAFFGQGTRLTVV.

This clonotype showed up just a few times. The chain employs TRBV6-6 and TRBJ1-5, with D unclear. V was cut by 2 bases and J by 3 bases, with 11 bases left in between. The CDR3 totals 15 residues. Germline V gene lookup returns CDR1 MNHNY and CDR2 SVGAGI (reference sequence). The CDR3 sequence is CASSYDRRVNQPQHF. CDR3 in DNA: TGTGCCAGCAGTTACGACCGTAGGGTCAATCAGCCCCAGCATTTT.

In this sample, this clonotype turned up a few times. This chain connects TRBV7-3 to TRBJ2-1, with 11 bases fitting TRBD2. The V gene end was trimmed by 0 bases and the J gene end by 7 bases; junction bases not matched to a gene: 8. CDR3 size: 17 residues. Germline V gene sequence: CDR1 SGHTA, CDR2 FQGTGA. CDR3 DNA sequence: TGTGCCAGCAGCTTAACCACGACTAGCGGGACAAAAAATGAGCAGTTCTTC. Its protein product is CASSLTTTSGTKNEQFF.

CDR3 region: CASSGPPGPPWEAFF. The CDR3 DNA follows: TGTGCCAGCAGTGGTCCTCCGGGCCCGCCATGGGAAGCTTTCTTT. The chain uses TRBV6-6 and TRBJ1-1; D remains ambiguous. CDR1 MNHNY and CDR2 SVGAGI come from the germline V gene (reference sequence). The CDR3 sequence is 15 residues long. V shed 5 bases and J shed 8 bases, with 21 bases lying between them.

The chain carries TRBV28 and TRBJ2-7; maybe TRBD2 (6 bases). The CDR3 is made up of 16 amino acids. Looked up from germline, CDR1 is MDHEN and CDR2 is SYDVKM. Trimming stripped 5 bases from V and 0 bases from J, with 17 bases between. CDR3: CASSHSRDFLSYEQYF. CDR3 sequence (DNA): TGTGCCAGCAGTCATTCCCGGGACTTCCTCTCCTACGAGCAGTACTTC.

A note on this clonotype: A junction end diverges from the germline sequence, so it may reflect a read error. The gene calls are TRBV29-1 and TRBJ2-3, with D tentatively TRBD2 (5 bases). The germline V gene has CDR1 SQVTM and CDR2 ANQGSEA. The CDR3 length is 11 residues. The CDR3 coding sequence is TGCAGCGTTGAAGATCCGCGACGGCGGGATTTT. Its translation is CSVEDPRRRDF.

This chain links TRBV6-6 with TRBJ2-5; 9 bases are shared with TRBD2. The CDR3 is 15 amino acids. Germline V CDR1 and CDR2: MNHNY, SVGAGI (reference sequence). Unmatched junction bases numbered 5, after V lost 2 bases and J lost 4 bases. CDR3 DNA sequence: TGTGCCAGCAGTTACCCCAGCGGGGGGCGAGAGACCCAGTACTTC. This encodes CASSYPSGGRETQYF.

This clonotype was counted a few times. This rearrangement joins TRBV11-2 to TRBJ2-7; TRBD1 aligns across 7 bases. The ends lost 0 bases at V and 5 bases at J; junction bases unmatched: 7. This CDR3 region has 15 residues. The germline V gene has CDR1 SGHAT and CDR2 FQNNGV. CDR3 protein: CASSLESGGWHEQYF. In DNA form, the CDR3 reads TGTGCCAGCAGCTTAGAGTCAGGGGGATGGCACGAGCAGTACTTC. The full variable domain, rest sourced from reference TRBV11-2 and TRBJ2-7, is EAGVAQSPRYKIIEKRQSVAFWCNPISGHATLYWYQQILGQGPKLLIQFQNNGVVDDSQLPKDRFSAERLKGVDSTLKIQPAKLEDSAVYLCASSLESGGWHEQYFGPGTRLTVT.

The rearrangement joins TRBV7-9 to TRBJ2-6, with 8 bases matching TRBD2. In germline, CDR1 is SEHNR, CDR2 FQNEAQ (reference sequence). J was trimmed by 2 bases and V by 4 bases; bases with no gene match: 19. This CDR3 contains 21 residues. CDR3 protein: CASSSGTSLREGVAGANVLTF. As DNA, the CDR3 is TGTGCCAGCAGCTCCGGGACTAGTCTGCGAGAAGGGGTTGCTGGGGCCAACGTCCTGACTTTC.

V is TRBV4-1 and J is TRBJ1-1; weak D call: TRBD1 (5 bases). Germline CDR1 and CDR2: MGHRA and YSYEKL. There are 14 residues in the CDR3. Trimming left V 6 bases short and J 3 bases short, with 14 bases between. The CDR3 here is CASRITGDYTEAFF. The CDR3 bases are TGCGCCAGCAGGATAACGGGGGATTACACTGAAGCTTTCTTT.